Described below is a single T cell receptor (beta chain) sequence and its context. The V and J ends lost 4 bases and 4 bases, in that order; junction bases with no gene match: 9. The length of the CDR3 is 16 residues. The germline gives CDR1 KGHSH, CDR2 LQKENI. This entry belongs to a study of blood T cell repertoires in COVID-19. Looking at the study overall: The analysed material was cDNA or gDNA that came from T cells, B-cell-depleted T cells, or PBMCs.

Here immunoSEQ multiplex PCR was the method, and the copy in TCRdb shows in-frame clones only, minus some. Of about 39,000 clones detected, more than 85% appear once; the ten largest clones hold 2% to 2.5%. The material sequenced was peripheral blood. This TCR was sampled from a man between 50 and 59 years old with active COVID-19. The chain is built from TRBV18 and TRBJ1-5; 8 positions agree with TRBD1. The CDR3 region has the DNA TGTGCCAGCTCACAGTTTCCGGGACAGGAGAATCAGCCCCAGCATTTT. Its protein is CASSQFPGQENQPQHF.